The T cell receptor beta chain under discussion was sequenced for a study of T cells in narcolepsy. Points on this clone: As yet, its antigen is unknown.

The V gene's germline CDR1 is SGHTA and CDR2 FQGTGA. Trimming stripped 4 bases from V and 2 bases from J, with 14 bases between. This CDR3 contains 15 residues. Study-wide points: In some patient and control memory CD4+ samples, autoreactive clones were absent. Comparing one patient's CSF and blood CD4+ clonotypes highlighted HCRT- and TRIB2-specific autoreactive clonotypes. Healthy controls reportedly lacked the autoreactive clonotypes serially found in patients' blood.

TCRdb's table, derived via immunoSEQ multiplex PCR, lists solely in-frame clones and lacks some. Seen here are some 23,000 clones, about 80% observed once, and the top ten hold about 0.69%. The J gene is TRBJ1-1, the V gene TRBV7-3; D remains ambiguous. The sample comprised CD45RA- memory CD4+ T cells from PBMCs. The receptor was isolated from a human donor with narcolepsy. The CDR3 bases are TGTGCCAGCAGCTCCCATCCTGGAGGTAACACTGAAGCTTTCTTT. Protein: CASSSHPGGNTEAFF.